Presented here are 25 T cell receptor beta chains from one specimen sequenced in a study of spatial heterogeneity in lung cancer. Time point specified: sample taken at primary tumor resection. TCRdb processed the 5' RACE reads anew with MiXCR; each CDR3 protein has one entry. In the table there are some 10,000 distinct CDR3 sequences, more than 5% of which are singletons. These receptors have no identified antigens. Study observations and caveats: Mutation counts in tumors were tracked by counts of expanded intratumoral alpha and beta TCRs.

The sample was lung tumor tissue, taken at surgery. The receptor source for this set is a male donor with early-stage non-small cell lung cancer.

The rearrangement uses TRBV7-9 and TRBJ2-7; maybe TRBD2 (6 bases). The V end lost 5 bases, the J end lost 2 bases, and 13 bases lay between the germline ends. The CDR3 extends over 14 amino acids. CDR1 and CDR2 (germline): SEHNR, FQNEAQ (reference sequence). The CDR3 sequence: CASSPGLIAYEQYF. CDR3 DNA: TGTGCCAGCAGCCCGGGACTCATAGCCTACGAGCAGTACTTC.

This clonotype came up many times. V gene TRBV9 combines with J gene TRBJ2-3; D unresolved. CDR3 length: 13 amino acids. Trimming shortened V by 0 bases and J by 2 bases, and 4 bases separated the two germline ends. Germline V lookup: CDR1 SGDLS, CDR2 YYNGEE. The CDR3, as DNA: TGTGCCAGCAGCGTAGACGCCACAGATACGCAGTATTTT. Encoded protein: CASSVDATDTQYF.

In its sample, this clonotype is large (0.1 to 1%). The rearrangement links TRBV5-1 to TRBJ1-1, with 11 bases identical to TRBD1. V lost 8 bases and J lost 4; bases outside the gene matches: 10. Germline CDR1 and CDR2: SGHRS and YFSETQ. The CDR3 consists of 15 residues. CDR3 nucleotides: TGCGCCAGTAAGCGGGACAGGGGGTCGGGCACTGAAGCTTTCTTT. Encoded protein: CASKRDRGSGTEAFF.

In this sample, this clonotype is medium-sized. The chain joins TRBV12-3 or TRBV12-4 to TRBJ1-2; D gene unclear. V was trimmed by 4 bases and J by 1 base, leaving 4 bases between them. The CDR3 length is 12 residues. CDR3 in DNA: TGTGCCAGCAGTTGGGGTAACTATGGCTACACCTTC. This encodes CASSWGNYGYTF.

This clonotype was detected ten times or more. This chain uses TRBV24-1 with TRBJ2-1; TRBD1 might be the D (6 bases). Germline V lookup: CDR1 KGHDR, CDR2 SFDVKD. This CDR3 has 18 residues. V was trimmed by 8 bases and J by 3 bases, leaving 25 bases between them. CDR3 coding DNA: TGTGCCACCACCACGGGGCAGGGGCAGAATGAAATCTACAATGAGCAGTTCTTC. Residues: CATTTGQGQNEIYNEQFF.

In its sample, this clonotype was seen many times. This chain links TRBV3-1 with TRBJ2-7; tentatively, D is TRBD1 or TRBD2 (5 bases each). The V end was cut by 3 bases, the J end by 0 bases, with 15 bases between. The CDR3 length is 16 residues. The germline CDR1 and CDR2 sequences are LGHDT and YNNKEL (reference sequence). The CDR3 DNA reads TGTGCCAGCAGCCAGGGGCCGGGACGGGCCTCCTACGAGCAGTACTTC. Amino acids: CASSQGPGRASYEQYF.

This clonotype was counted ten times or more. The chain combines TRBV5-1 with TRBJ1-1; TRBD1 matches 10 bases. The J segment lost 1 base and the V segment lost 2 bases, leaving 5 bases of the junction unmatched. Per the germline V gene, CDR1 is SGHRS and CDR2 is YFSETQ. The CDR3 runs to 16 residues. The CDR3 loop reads CASSFQGQGWNTEAFF. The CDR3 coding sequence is TGCGCCAGCAGCTTCCAGGGACAGGGGTGGAACACTGAAGCTTTCTTT. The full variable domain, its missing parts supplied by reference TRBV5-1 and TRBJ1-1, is KAGVTQTPRYLIKTRGQQVTLSCSPISGHRSVSWYQQTPGQGLQFLFEYFSETQRNKGNFPGRFSGRQFSNSRSEMNVSTLELGDSALYLCASSFQGQGWNTEAFFGQGTRLTVV.

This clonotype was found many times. CDR3: CASSFDRGKLFF. The CDR3 DNA follows: TGTGCCAGCAGCTTTGACAGGGGAAAACTGTTTTTT. The chain is built from TRBV7-9 and TRBJ1-4; 8 positions match TRBD1. The germline CDR1 and CDR2 sequences are SEHNR and FQNEAQ (reference sequence). The CDR3 is 12 amino acids. With 3 bases clipped from V and 10 bases from J, the junction kept 1 base outside the gene matches.

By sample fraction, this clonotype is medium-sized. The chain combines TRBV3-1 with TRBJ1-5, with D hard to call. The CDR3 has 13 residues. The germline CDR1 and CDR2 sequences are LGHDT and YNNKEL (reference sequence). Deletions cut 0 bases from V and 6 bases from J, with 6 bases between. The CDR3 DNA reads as TGTGCCAGCAGCCAAGAGAGGACTCAGCCCCAGCATTTT. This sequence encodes CASSQERTQPQHF.

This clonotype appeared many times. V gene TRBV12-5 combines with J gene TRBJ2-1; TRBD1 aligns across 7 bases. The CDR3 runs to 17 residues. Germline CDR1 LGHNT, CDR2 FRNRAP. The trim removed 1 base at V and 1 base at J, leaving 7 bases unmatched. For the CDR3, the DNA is TGTGCTAGTGGTTTGGGCCGGGACAGTCGGTCCTACAATGAGCAGTTCTTC. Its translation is CASGLGRDSRSYNEQFF.

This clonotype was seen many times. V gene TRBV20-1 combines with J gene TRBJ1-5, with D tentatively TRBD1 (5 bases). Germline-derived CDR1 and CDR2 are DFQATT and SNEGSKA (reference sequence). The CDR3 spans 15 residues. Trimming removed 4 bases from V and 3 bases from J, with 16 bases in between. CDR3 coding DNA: TGCAGTGCTATTAAAACAGGCGCACCCAATCAGCCCCAGCATTTT. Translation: CSAIKTGAPNQPQHF.

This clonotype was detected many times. The CDR3 nucleotides are TGTGCCAGCAGTACCTACCGTCGCCAGCCCCAGCATTTT. This encodes CASSTYRRQPQHF. The chain is built from TRBV28 and TRBJ1-5; D uncertain. Germline V CDR1 and CDR2: MDHEN, SYDVKM. The CDR3 has 13 residues. Trimming cost V 5 bases and J 7 bases, with 12 bases left between them.

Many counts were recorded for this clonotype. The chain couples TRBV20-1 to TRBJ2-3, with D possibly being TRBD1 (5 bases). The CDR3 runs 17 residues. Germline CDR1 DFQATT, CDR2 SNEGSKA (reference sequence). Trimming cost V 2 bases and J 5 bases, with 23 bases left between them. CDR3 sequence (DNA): TGCAGTGCTAGAAAGGGGTCGGCAGGGTACGAACTAGATACGCAGTATTTT. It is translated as CSARKGSAGYELDTQYF.

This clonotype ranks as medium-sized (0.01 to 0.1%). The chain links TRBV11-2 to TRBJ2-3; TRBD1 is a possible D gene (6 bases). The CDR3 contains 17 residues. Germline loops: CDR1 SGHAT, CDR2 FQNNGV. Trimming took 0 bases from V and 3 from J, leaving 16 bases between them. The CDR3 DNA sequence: TGTGCCAGCAGCTTAGATCAAGAGGGGCAGGGGACAGATACGCAGTATTTT. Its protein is CASSLDQEGQGTDTQYF.

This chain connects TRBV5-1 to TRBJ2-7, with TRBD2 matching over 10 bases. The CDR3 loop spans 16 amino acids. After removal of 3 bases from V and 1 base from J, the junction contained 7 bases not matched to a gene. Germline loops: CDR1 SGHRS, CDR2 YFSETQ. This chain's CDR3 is CASSWGRTSGSYEQYF. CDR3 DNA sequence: TGCGCCAGCAGCTGGGGACGGACTAGCGGATCCTACGAGCAGTACTTC.

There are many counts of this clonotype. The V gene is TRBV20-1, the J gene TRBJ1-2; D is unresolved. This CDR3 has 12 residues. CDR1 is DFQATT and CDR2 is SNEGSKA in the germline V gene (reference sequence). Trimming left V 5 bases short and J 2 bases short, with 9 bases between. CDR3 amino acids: CSAPAQNYGYTF. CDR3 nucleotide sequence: TGCAGTGCTCCGGCGCAAAACTATGGCTACACCTTC.

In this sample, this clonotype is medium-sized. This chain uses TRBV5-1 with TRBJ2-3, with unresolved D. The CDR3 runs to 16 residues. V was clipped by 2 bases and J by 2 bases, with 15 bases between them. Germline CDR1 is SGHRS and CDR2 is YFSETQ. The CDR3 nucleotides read TGCGCCAGCAGCTTAAACGGTCGCTCCTCCACAGATACGCAGTATTTT. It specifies CASSLNGRSSTDTQYF.

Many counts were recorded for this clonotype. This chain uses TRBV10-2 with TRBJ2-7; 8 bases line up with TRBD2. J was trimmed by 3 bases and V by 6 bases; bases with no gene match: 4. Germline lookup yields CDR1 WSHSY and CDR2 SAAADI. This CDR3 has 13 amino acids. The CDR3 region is CASSSGTSYEQYF. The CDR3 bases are TGCGCCAGCAGCTCCGGGACTAGCTACGAGCAGTACTTC.

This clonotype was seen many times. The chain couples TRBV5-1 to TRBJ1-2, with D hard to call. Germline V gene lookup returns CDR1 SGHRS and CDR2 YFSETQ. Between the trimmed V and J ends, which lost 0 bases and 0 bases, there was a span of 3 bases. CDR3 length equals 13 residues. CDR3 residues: CASSLAANYGYTF. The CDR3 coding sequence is TGCGCCAGCAGCTTGGCTGCTAACTATGGCTACACCTTC.

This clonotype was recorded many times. The CDR3 bases are TGTGCCAGCAGCCAACACAGGGGGGGATTGAGCGGGGAGCTGTTTTTT. This encodes CASSQHRGGLSGELFF. The chain uses TRBV11-2 and TRBJ2-2; a weak D match, TRBD1 (8 bases). Germline V gives CDR1 SGHAT, CDR2 FQNNGV. The CDR3 runs to 16 residues. V dropped 5 bases and J dropped 7 bases, with 20 bases sitting between them.

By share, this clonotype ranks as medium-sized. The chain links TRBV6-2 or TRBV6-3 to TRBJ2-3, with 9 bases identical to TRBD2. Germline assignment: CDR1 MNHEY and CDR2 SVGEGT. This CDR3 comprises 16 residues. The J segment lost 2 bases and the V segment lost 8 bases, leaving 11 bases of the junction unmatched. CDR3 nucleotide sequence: TGTGCCAGCTCCCGGGTAGCGGGAGCCTACACAGATACGCAGTATTTT. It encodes CASSRVAGAYTDTQYF.

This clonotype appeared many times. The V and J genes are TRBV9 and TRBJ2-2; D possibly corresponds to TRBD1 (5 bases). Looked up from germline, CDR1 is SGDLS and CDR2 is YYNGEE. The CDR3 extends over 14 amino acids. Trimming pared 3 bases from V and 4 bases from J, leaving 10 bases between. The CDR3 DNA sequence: TGTGCCAGCAGCGAAGGGGTCCCCACCGGGGAGCTGTTTTTT. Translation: CASSEGVPTGELFF.

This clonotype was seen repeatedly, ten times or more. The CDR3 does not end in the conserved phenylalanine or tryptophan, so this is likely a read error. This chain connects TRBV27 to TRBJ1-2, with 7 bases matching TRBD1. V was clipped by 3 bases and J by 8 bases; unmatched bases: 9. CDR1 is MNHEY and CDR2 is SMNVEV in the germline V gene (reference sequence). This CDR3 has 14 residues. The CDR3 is CASSFGGGANGYTS. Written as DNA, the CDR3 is TGTGCCAGCAGTTTCGGAGGGGGCGCGAACGGCTACACCTCC.

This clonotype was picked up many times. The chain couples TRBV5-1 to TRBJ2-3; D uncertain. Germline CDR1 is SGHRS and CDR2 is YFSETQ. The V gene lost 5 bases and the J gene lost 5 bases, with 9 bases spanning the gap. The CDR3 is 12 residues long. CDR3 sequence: CASSASGDTQYF. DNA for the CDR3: TGCGCCAGCAGTGCTTCGGGAGATACGCAGTATTTT.

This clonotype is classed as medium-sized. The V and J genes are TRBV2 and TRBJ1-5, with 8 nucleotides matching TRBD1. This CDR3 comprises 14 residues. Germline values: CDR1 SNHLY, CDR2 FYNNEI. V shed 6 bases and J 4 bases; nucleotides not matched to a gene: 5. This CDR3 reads CASSGQGANQPQHF. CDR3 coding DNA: TGTGCCAGCAGCGGTCAGGGGGCGAATCAGCCCCAGCATTTT.